These 9 T cell receptor beta chains were sequenced from one sample in a study of cytomegalovirus exposure and HLA in healthy donors. The data were produced by immunoSEQ multiplex PCR, yet TCRdb's version contains in-frame clones alone and is incomplete. The top ten clones hold roughly 1.2% of a sample with about 240,000 clones, roughly 86% of them seen once. Specimen: PBMCs. All receptors come from a young woman in good health and CMV-seropositive.

The chain uses TRBV27 and TRBJ2-1; 11 positions match TRBD2. CDR3 length: 16 residues. The trim removed 2 bases at V and 7 bases at J, leaving 7 bases unmatched. CDR1 MNHEY and CDR2 SMNVEV come from the germline V gene (reference sequence). CDR3 nucleotide sequence: TGTGCCAGCAGTTTAGGGCTAGCGGGAGGAGGAAATGAGCAGTTCTTC. Protein sequence: CASSLGLAGGGNEQFF.

This chain connects TRBV30 to TRBJ1-4, with a tentative D call TRBD1 (6 bases). Germline V gene lookup returns CDR1 GTSNPN and CDR2 SVGIG (reference sequence). Trimming removed 1 base from V and 0 bases from J, with 15 bases in between. The CDR3 spans 17 residues. CDR3 sequence (DNA): TGTGCCTGGAGTGGGAAACAGGGCGGAACAACTAATGAAAAACTGTTTTTT. Translating it yields CAWSGKQGGTTNEKLFF.

In regard to this clone: The junction differs from germline at one of its ends, possibly a read error. The chain has TRBV28 and TRBJ2-7, with 7 bases matching TRBD1. There are 12 residues in the CDR3. CDR1 is MDHEN and CDR2 is SYDVKM in the germline V gene. Here the CDR3 DNA reads TGTGCCAGCACACGTAGGGGGCCCCCAGGGAACTTC. Amino acid sequence: CASTRRGPPGNF.

The gene calls are TRBV7-6 and TRBJ2-1; tentative D call: TRBD1 (6 bases). The CDR3 is 14 amino acids. Germline CDR1 reads SGHVS; CDR2 reads FNYEAQ. Trimming removed 3 bases at V and 6 bases at J, with 12 bases between. In nucleotides, the CDR3 is TGTGCCAGCAGCTTCGGGACAACAAGCAATGAGCAGTTCTTC. Amino acids: CASSFGTTSNEQFF.

The rearrangement uses TRBV5-6 and TRBJ2-2, with a tentative D call TRBD2 (6 bases). The V gene lost 3 bases and the J gene lost 0 bases, with 15 bases spanning the gap. This CDR3 is built from 17 residues. Germline CDR1 is SGHDT and CDR2 is YYEEEE. In DNA, the CDR3 is TGTGCCAGCAGCTGGACCCACCGGGAGCCGAACACCGGGGAGCTGTTTTTT. Translating gives CASSWTHREPNTGELFF.

The rearrangement joins TRBV30 to TRBJ1-1; D is unresolved. V was shortened by 5 bases and J by 0 bases, with 13 bases between the two germline ends. Germline V lookup: CDR1 GTSNPN, CDR2 SVGIG (reference sequence). There are 14 residues in the CDR3. The CDR3 sequence is CAWSRISLNTEAFF. In nucleotides, the CDR3 is TGTGCCTGGTCGAGAATTAGCTTGAACACTGAAGCTTTCTTT.

This rearrangement joins TRBV15 to TRBJ2-1, with TRBD2 matching 7 bases. V dropped 5 bases and J dropped 8; count of bases not matched to a gene: 15. This CDR3 contains 16 residues. Germline CDR1 is LNHNV and CDR2 is YYDKDF (reference sequence). CDR3 in DNA: TGTGCCACCAGCCCCTACTCGGACTGGGGGAGGGATGAGCAGTTCTTC. As protein: CATSPYSDWGRDEQFF.

The chain links TRBV28 to TRBJ2-7; the match to TRBD1 covers 8 bases. CDR3 length equals 14 residues. Germline V gene lookup returns CDR1 MDHEN and CDR2 SYDVKM. V shed 3 bases and J 5 bases; nucleotides not matched to a gene: 6. The CDR3 coding sequence is TGTGCCAGCAGTTTTTTGGACAGGGACGACGAGCAGTACTTC. Translating it yields CASSFLDRDDEQYF.

V gene TRBV5-1 combines with J gene TRBJ1-3; a weak D match, TRBD1 (5 bases). Germline lookup yields CDR1 SGHRS and CDR2 YFSETQ. This CDR3 is 15 amino acids long. Trimming cost V 4 bases and J 6 bases, with 17 bases left between them. The CDR3 reads CASSQGIGAVNTIYF. CDR3 nucleotides: TGCGCCAGCAGCCAAGGAATAGGGGCGGTAAACACCATATATTTT.